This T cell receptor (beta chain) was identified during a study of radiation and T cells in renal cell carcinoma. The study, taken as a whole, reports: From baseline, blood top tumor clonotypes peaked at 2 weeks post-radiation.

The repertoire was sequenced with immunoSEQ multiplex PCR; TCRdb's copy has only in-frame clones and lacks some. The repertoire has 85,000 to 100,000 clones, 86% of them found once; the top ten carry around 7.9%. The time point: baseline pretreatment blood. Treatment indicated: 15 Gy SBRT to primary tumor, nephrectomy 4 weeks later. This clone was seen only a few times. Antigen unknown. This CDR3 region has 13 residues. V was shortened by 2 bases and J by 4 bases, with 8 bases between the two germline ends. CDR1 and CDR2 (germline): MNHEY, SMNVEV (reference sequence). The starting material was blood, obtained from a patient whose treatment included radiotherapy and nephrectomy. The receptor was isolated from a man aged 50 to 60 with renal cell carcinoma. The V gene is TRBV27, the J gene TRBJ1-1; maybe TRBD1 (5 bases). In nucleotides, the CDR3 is TGTGCCAGCAGTTTAAGGGGCAGCACTGAAGCTTTCTTT. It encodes CASSLRGSTEAFF.